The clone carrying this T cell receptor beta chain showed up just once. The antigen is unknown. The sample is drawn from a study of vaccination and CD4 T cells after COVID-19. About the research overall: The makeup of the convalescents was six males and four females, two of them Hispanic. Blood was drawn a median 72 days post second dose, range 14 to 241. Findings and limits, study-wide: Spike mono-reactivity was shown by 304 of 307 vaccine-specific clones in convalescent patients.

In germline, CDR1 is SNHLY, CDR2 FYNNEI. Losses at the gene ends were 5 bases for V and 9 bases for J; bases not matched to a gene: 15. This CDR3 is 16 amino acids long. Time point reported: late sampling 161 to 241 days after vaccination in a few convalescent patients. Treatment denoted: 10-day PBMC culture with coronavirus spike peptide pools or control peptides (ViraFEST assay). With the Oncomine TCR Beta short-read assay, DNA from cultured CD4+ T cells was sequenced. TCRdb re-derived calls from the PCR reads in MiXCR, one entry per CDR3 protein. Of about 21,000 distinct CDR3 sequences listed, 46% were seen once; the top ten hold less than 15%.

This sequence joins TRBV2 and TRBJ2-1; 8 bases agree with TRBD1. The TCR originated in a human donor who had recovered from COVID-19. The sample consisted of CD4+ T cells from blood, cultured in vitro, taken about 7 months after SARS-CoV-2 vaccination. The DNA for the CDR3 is TGTGCCAGCAGTTGGGACAGGACAACAAGACAGGGTGAGCAGTTCTTC. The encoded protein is CASSWDRTTRQGEQFF.